This entry describes one T cell receptor beta chain. This sample is part of a study of OX40 agonist ivuxolimab in advanced cancers. Germline V gives CDR1 SGHRS, CDR2 YFSETQ. V trimming: 0 bases; J trimming: 1 base; junction bases outside the gene matches: 4. CDR3 size: 15 residues. Profiled with immunoSEQ multiplex PCR; TCRdb holds only in-frame clones, not every one. This table has 55,000 to 70,000 clones, roughly 85% appearing once. Sequenced here: CD4+ or CD8+ T cells sorted from blood, sampled in a trial of the OX40 agonist ivuxolimab. The genes are TRBV5-1 and TRBJ2-7; 7 bases are shared with TRBD1. The sequence derives from an adult with an advanced solid tumor such as melanoma, head and neck, liver or kidney cancer. DNA of the CDR3: TGCGCCAGCAGCTTGGCCCGGGACAGTTCCTACGAGCAGTACTTC. Protein: CASSLARDSSYEQYF. The variable domain in full, completed from reference TRBV5-1 and TRBJ2-7, reads KAGVTQTPRYLIKTRGQQVTLSCSPISGHRSVSWYQQTPGQGLQFLFEYFSETQRNKGNFPGRFSGRQFSNSRSEMNVSTLELGDSALYLCASSLARDSSYEQYFGPGTRLTVT.